The clone carrying this T cell receptor beta chain has at least ten counts. Its target is unknown. This specimen belongs to a study of identical twins. Broader study findings: Out-of-frame alpha sequences common to twins were enriched for low generation probability. Analyses based on zero insertions could be partly confounded by invariant MAIT and iNKT cells. For out-of-frame beta sequences, excess twin sharing was weaker.

Each donor was a healthy Caucasian. Trimming stripped 1 base from V and 0 bases from J, with 6 bases between. Germline values: CDR1 MGHRA, CDR2 YSYEKL. This CDR3 is 14 amino acids long. One entry per CDR3 protein, called by TCRdb with MiXCR from the 5' RACE reads. This table holds 1.5 million to 2 million distinct CDR3 sequences, around 33% found once. Specimen: cord blood. The receptor was derived from a newborn girl in good health. This chain links TRBV4-1 with TRBJ1-2; D is unclear. Written as DNA, the CDR3 is TGCGCCAGCAGCCAAGTGGCGCCTAACTATGGCTACACCTTC. It yields the protein CASSQVAPNYGYTF.